This T cell receptor (beta chain) was retrieved from a study of blood T cell repertoires in COVID-19 (dated by TCRdb to the early 2020s). Describing the broader study: Samples covering the acute and convalescent phases of COVID-19 were provided by collaborators in the United States, Italy and Spain. The prospective study material was composed of cDNA or gDNA derived from T cells, B-cell-depleted T cells, or PBMCs. The dataset comprised deeply sampled blood TCRbeta repertoires from subjects exposed to, actively infected with, or recovered from COVID-19. A freely available public database, intended as a resource for researchers studying the immune response to SARS-CoV-2, is where the repertoires were released. The samples were drawn from the first 160 participants of the ongoing ImmuneRACE study and from 1,254 subjects provided by 6 global collaborators. The sample metadata nearly always contained a de-identified subject ID, COVID-19 status, age in years and sex. HLA class I and class II types, where available, came from metadata supplied by the sample provider rather than from assay-based typing.

In the case of this clone: Its target antigen remains unknown. Base qualities are not provided; no much larger clone lies one nucleotide away.

The immunoSEQ Assay, a bias-controlled multiplex PCR, was used to amplify TCRbeta CDR3 regions from genomic DNA. For the original study's pipeline: Nucleated cell counts per sample were estimated from amplification of reference gene primers within the assay. Sequence reads were collapsed and filtered to measure the absolute abundance of every unique TCRbeta CDR3 rearrangement. Productive Simpson clonality was computed per sample as the square root of Simpson's diversity index over productive rearrangements. Drawn from immuneACCESS, this table holds only the in-frame rearrangements with V and J called that TCRdb kept. Clones are partly lost; checked studies trace under half to an unresolved V gene and leave the rest unexplained. V and J calls plus clone size are reproduced from that table; the DNA served to infer D and trimming. Present in this sample are 400,000 or so clones, approximately 90% of which were seen just once. 0.7% to 0.85% of the sample belongs to the ten largest clones.

General conclusions and limits of the study: How much clinical and demographic metadata was included differed by source and by participant, and the metadata was provided uncurated.

CDR1 LGHDT and CDR2 YNNKEL were looked up in the germline V gene (reference sequence). Relative to germline, V is 4 bases shorter and J is 4 bases shorter, with 11 bases between their ends. The CDR3 starts with the cysteine, ends with the phenylalanine, and has 14 residues. Only the CDR3 DNA is retained, 42 bases long and in frame from the first base. One collaborating source in Seattle enrolled patients during active infection and followed them longitudinally through the course of disease. The collaborating institutions used their own protocols to collect whole blood in K2EDTA tubes. For TCRbeta analysis, collaborators shipped samples as frozen whole blood, isolated PBMCs, or DNA extracted from either of those sample types.

The sequencing input was peripheral blood. This receptor chain uses TRBV3-1 (or the pseudogene TRBV3-2) and TRBJ1-3; TRBD1 is a weak D gene call, 5 bases matching. The sequence was obtained from a man aged 18 to 29 with COVID-19, enrolled during active disease. The CDR3 has the sequence CASSRAGPGNTIYF. The nucleotide sequence is given as TGTGCCAGCAGCCGTGCGGGGCCGGGAAACACCATATATTTT.